This T cell receptor (beta chain) was observed in a study of blood T cell repertoires in COVID-19. In the study overall: The study drew acute and convalescent COVID-19 samples from the United States, Italy and Spain. The cDNA or gDNA used as material had been derived from T cells, B-cell-depleted T cells, or PBMCs.

The CDR3 is made up of 12 amino acids. V gave up 7 bases and J gave up 6 bases, with 10 bases separating them. The germline CDR1 and CDR2 sequences are SNHLY and FYNNEI. Original methodology: Amplification from reference gene primers served as the basis for estimated nucleated cell counts. Assay: immunoSEQ multiplex PCR; the TCRdb copy retains only in-frame clones and omits some. From that table come the V and J calls and clone size; the DNA was used to work out D and trimming. The table includes roughly 300,000 clones, 65% to 85% detected once. The sequencing sample was made of peripheral blood. The chain couples TRBV2 to TRBJ2-1; D perhaps matches TRBD2 (5 bases). The sequence was collected from a woman aged 50 to 60 with acute or convalescent COVID-19. CDR3 amino acids: CASTSDSNEQFF. The CDR3 coding sequence is TGTGCCAGCACTTCGGACTCCAATGAGCAGTTCTTC.